This TCR beta chain was sequenced for a study of read filtering for tumor transcriptome and immune sequencing. The overall study: TCR-mapped reads were about 3.5 to 11 million with IR-seq versus about 80 to 1273 with RNA-seq.

From roughly 390 ng of RNA, a library with molecular barcoded alpha/delta and beta/gamma adaptors was made. TCRdb redid the calling of the reads with MiXCR, one entry per CDR3 protein. The sample has 130,000 or so distinct CDR3 sequences, around 13% seen once. The CDR3 has 11 residues. The ends were cut back, 7 bases at V and 6 bases at J, with 6 bases in the middle. Findings of the study overall: IR-seq captured clonotypes deeper and more reliably than RNA-seq.

This clonotype was seen repeatedly, ten times or more. Its antigen is currently unknown. The clonotype originates from a donor at least 40 years old with multiple myeloma. The chain is built from TRBV12-3 or TRBV12-4 and TRBJ2-2; D gene unclear. Sample: a population of CD138-negative cells sorted from bone marrow. CDR3 sequence (DNA): TGTGCCAGCAAAGGGCCCGGGGAGCTGTTTTTT. Translated, it gives CASKGPGELFF.